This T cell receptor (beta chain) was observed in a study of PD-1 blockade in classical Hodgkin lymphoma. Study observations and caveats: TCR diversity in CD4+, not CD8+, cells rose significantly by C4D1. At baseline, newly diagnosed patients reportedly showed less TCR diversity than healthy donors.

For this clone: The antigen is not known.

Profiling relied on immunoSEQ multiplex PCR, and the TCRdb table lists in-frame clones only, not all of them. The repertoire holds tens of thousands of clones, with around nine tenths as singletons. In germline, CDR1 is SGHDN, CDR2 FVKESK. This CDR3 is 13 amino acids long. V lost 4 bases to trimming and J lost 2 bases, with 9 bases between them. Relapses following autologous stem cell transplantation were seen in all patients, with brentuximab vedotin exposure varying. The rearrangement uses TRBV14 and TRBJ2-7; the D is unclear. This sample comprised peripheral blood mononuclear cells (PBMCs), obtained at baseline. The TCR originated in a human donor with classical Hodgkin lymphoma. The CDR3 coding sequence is TGTGCCAGCAGCCGTACACTACCCTACGAGCAGTACTTC. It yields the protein CASSRTLPYEQYF.